The 26 T cell receptor beta chains listed next were all sequenced from one sample in a study of OX40 agonist ivuxolimab in advanced cancers. Repertoires were generated with immunoSEQ multiplex PCR, while TCRdb's copy carries only in-frame clones and drops some. Of roughly 80,000 clones in the sample, about nine tenths were seen once. The sample was CD4+ or CD8+ T cells sorted from blood, taken in a trial of the OX40 agonist ivuxolimab. These receptors came from an adult with an advanced solid tumor such as melanoma, head and neck, liver or kidney cancer.

This clone was observed a single time. The chain recombines TRBV4-3 with TRBJ2-1; maybe TRBD1 (5 bases). CDR1 is LGHNA, CDR2 YSLEER, per germline. V was cut by 4 bases and J by 3 bases, with 10 bases left in between. The CDR3 loop spans 14 amino acids. DNA for the CDR3: TGCGCCAGCAGCCGCAGGGTGAACTACAATGAGCAGTTCTTC. Translation: CASSRRVNYNEQFF.

The chain joins TRBV15 to TRBJ2-1; D call uncertain. The CDR3 is 15 amino acids. Deletions cut 4 bases from V and 8 bases from J, with 18 bases between. CDR1 is LNHNV and CDR2 is YYDKDF in the germline V gene (reference sequence). In DNA form, the CDR3 reads TGTGCCACCAGCATATCAGGACGGTCCCGGTATGAGCAGTTCTTC. This gives the protein CATSISGRSRYEQFF.

This rearrangement joins TRBV19 to TRBJ2-1; either TRBD1 or TRBD2 may supply D (7 bases each). With 5 bases removed from V and 14 bases from J, the gap between germline ends came to 19 bases. Germline V gives CDR1 LNHDA, CDR2 SQIVND (reference sequence). The CDR3 length is 13 residues. CDR3 nucleotides: TGTGCCAGTAGTGCCAGGGGGGGGCTAGCCAAGTTCTTC. Encoded protein: CASSARGGLAKFF.

This clone came up once. The chain employs TRBV30 and TRBJ2-1, with 7 bases matching TRBD2. Germline-derived CDR1 and CDR2 are GTSNPN and SVGIG (reference sequence). The CDR3 has 11 residues. With V trimmed by 5 bases and J by 10 bases, 5 bases remained unmatched. CDR3 bases: TGTGCCTGGGGGACTACGGGGGAGCAGTTCTTC. This encodes CAWGTTGEQFF.

The J gene is TRBJ1-6, the V gene TRBV6-4; D not resolved. Germline V gene data show CDR1 as MRHNA and CDR2 as SNTAGT. Trimming left V 1 base short and J 10 bases short, with 8 bases between. The CDR3 extends over 13 amino acids. CDR3 DNA sequence: TGTGCCAGCAGTGACTTCAGTCACTCACCCCTCCACTTT. Translated: CASSDFSHSPLHF.

CDR3 loop: CASNLEGVDTQYF. In nucleotides, the CDR3 is TGTGCCAGCAACTTAGAAGGGGTAGATACGCAGTATTTT. This rearrangement joins TRBV5-5 to TRBJ2-3, with D tentatively TRBD1 (5 bases). The germline V gene encodes CDR1 SGHKS and CDR2 YYEKEE (reference sequence). The CDR3 sequence is 13 residues long. The ends were cut back, 6 bases at V and 5 bases at J, with 13 bases in the middle.

The rearrangement uses TRBV5-4 and TRBJ1-6, with D perhaps TRBD1 (5 bases). Per the germline V gene, CDR1 is SGHNT and CDR2 is YYREEE (reference sequence). This CDR3 has 15 residues. V lost 2 bases to trimming and J lost 3 bases, with 9 bases between them. In nucleotides, the CDR3 is TGTGCCAGCAGCTTCGCCGGGGGCTATAATTCACCCCTCCACTTT. Encoded protein: CASSFAGGYNSPLHF.

This clone was observed once. In DNA form, the CDR3 reads TGTGCCTGGAGTGTAGACAGGTCGACCACCGAGCAGTACTTC. Translating gives CAWSVDRSTTEQYF. The V call is TRBV30, the J call TRBJ2-7, with a tentative D call TRBD1 (6 bases). Germline V gene sequence: CDR1 GTSNPN, CDR2 SVGIG (reference sequence). This CDR3 spans 14 amino acids. The germline V and J ends were trimmed by 0 bases and 6 bases, with 15 bases remaining between them.

The chain joins TRBV5-4 to TRBJ1-1; D remains unclear. Trimming left V 2 bases short and J 1 base short, with 6 bases between. The germline CDR1 and CDR2 sequences are SGHNT and YYREEE (reference sequence). The length of the CDR3 is 13 residues. The CDR3: CASSFDGNTEAFF. For the CDR3, the DNA is TGTGCCAGCAGCTTTGACGGGAACACTGAAGCTTTCTTT.

The gene calls are TRBV2 and TRBJ1-2; D remains unclear. CDR1 and CDR2 from the germline V gene are SNHLY and FYNNEI. V was shortened by 3 bases and J by 2 bases, with 13 bases between the two germline ends. This CDR3 has 15 amino acids. The DNA of the CDR3 is TGTGCCAGCAGTGACCGGAGACAAGAGAACTATGGCTACACCTTC. It encodes CASSDRRQENYGYTF.

By frequency in the sample, this clone is medium-sized. The gene calls are TRBV6-5 and TRBJ1-2; perhaps TRBD1 as D (5 bases). V gave up 10 bases and J gave up 4 bases, with 16 bases separating them. This CDR3 contains 13 residues. Germline CDR1 and CDR2: MNHEY and SVGAGI. The CDR3 is CATLPDSLYGYTF. CDR3 in DNA: TGTGCCACCCTTCCAGACAGCCTCTATGGCTACACCTTC.

The DNA for the CDR3 is TGCGCCAGCAGTGGCTCTGGGGCCAACGTCCTGACTTTC. This codes for CASSGSGANVLTF. The chain is built from TRBV10-1 and TRBJ2-6; no definite D call. V lost 4 bases, J lost 0 bases, and 1 base lay in between. CDR3 length equals 13 residues. Germline CDR1 is WNHNN and CDR2 is SYGVQD (reference sequence).

The chain combines TRBV5-4 with TRBJ2-7, with D hard to call. Trimming removed 0 bases from V and 5 bases from J, with 3 bases in between. Germline loops: CDR1 SGHNT, CDR2 YYREEE (reference sequence). The CDR3 contains 11 residues. The DNA for the CDR3 is TGTGCCAGCAGCTTGGCTCACGAGCAGTACTTC. This sequence encodes CASSLAHEQYF.

The chain recombines TRBV5-1 with TRBJ2-7, with a tentative D call TRBD1 (6 bases). The germline V and J ends were trimmed by 0 bases and 0 bases, with 10 bases remaining between them. Germline CDR1 is SGHRS and CDR2 is YFSETQ. The CDR3 totals 15 residues. The CDR3 spells CASSLGGGNSYEQYF. In DNA form, the CDR3 reads TGCGCCAGCAGCTTGGGAGGGGGAAACTCCTACGAGCAGTACTTC.

V usage is TRBV6-4 and J usage is TRBJ1-5; no clear D gene. Germline-derived CDR1 and CDR2 are MRHNA and SNTAGT. Between the trimmed V and J ends, which lost 0 bases and 9 bases, there was a span of 15 bases. The CDR3 runs 15 residues. The DNA for the CDR3 is TGTGCCAGCAGTGACTCCCTACCCCCCCCCAGGCCCCAGCATTTT. This sequence encodes CASSDSLPPPRPQHF.

This clone has just a few counts. The chain couples TRBV30 to TRBJ1-1; no reliable D call. Trimming left V 4 bases short and J 5 bases short, with 8 bases between. The CDR3 is made up of 11 amino acids. The germline gives CDR1 GTSNPN, CDR2 SVGIG (reference sequence). The CDR3 reads CAWTGRTEAFF. The DNA of the CDR3 is TGTGCCTGGACGGGAAGAACTGAAGCTTTCTTT.

In this sample, this clone turned up a few times. The chain recombines TRBV9 with TRBJ1-4, with a weak D call TRBD1 (5 bases). The CDR3 extends over 16 amino acids. Between the trimmed V and J ends, which lost 0 bases and 5 bases, there was a span of 14 bases. Germline loops: CDR1 SGDLS, CDR2 YYNGEE. CDR3: CASSVGNGHGNEKLFF. The CDR3 region has the DNA TGTGCCAGCAGCGTAGGGAACGGACACGGAAATGAAAAACTGTTTTTT.

The gene calls are TRBV7-2 and TRBJ2-2, with TRBD1 matching over 10 bases. The CDR3 contains 15 residues. Germline values: CDR1 SGHTA, CDR2 FQGNSA. The V gene end was trimmed by 5 bases and the J gene end by 6 bases; junction bases not matched to a gene: 6. The CDR3 sequence: CASSRDRGPAGELFF. The CDR3 nucleotides are TGTGCCAGCAGCCGAGACAGGGGGCCCGCCGGGGAGCTGTTTTTT.

The V and J genes are TRBV10-2 and TRBJ1-5; D unclear. CDR1 is WSHSY, CDR2 SAAADI, per germline. This CDR3 comprises 15 residues. Trimming left V 2 bases short and J 3 bases short, with 11 bases between. The CDR3 DNA is TGCGCCAGCAGTGAGGGGGATGGCGTCAATCAGCCCCAGCATTTT. Protein sequence: CASSEGDGVNQPQHF.

This chain links TRBV28 with TRBJ1-5; tentatively, D is TRBD1 (5 bases). CDR3 size: 14 residues. The germline V gene has CDR1 MDHEN and CDR2 SYDVKM. Trimming pared 7 bases from V and 2 bases from J, leaving 12 bases between. CDR3 sequence (DNA): TGTGCCAGCACCCCCCCGGGGGGCAATCAGCCCCAGCATTTT. This gives the protein CASTPPGGNQPQHF.

This clone has a single count. The chain recombines TRBV11-2 with TRBJ1-6, with D maybe TRBD1 (6 bases). From germline, CDR1 is SGHAT and CDR2 FQNNGV. The ends were cut back, 3 bases at V and 11 bases at J, with 8 bases in the middle. The length of the CDR3 is 12 residues. CDR3 in amino acids: CASSFTGTPLHF. CDR3 nucleotide sequence: TGTGCCAGCAGCTTTACAGGGACACCCCTCCACTTT.

This clone showed up just once. This chain connects TRBV7-6 to TRBJ1-1; D is uncertain. CDR1 is SGHVS, CDR2 FNYEAQ, per germline. V was clipped by 10 bases and J by 4 bases, with 10 bases between them. The CDR3 has 11 amino acids. Written as DNA, the CDR3 is TGTGCCAACGGAGGCGGCACTGAAGCTTTCTTT. Protein sequence: CANGGGTEAFF.

This clone was counted a single time. This chain connects TRBV9 to TRBJ2-7, with 13 positions matching TRBD2. In germline, CDR1 is SGDLS, CDR2 YYNGEE. The CDR3 runs 15 residues. V gave up 2 bases and J gave up 5 bases; unmatched junction bases: 4. This CDR3 is CASSVIGLAGDEQYF. The CDR3 nucleotides are TGTGCCAGCAGCGTGATAGGACTAGCGGGGGACGAGCAGTACTTC.

The chain carries TRBV28 and TRBJ2-7; 12 bases are a match to TRBD2. V shed 5 bases and J 4 bases; nucleotides not matched to a gene: 6. This CDR3 region has 15 residues. CDR1 and CDR2 (germline): MDHEN, SYDVKM. The CDR3 sequence is CASSTRTSGAYEQYF. The CDR3 DNA is TGTGCCAGCAGTACAAGGACTAGCGGGGCGTACGAGCAGTACTTC.

The chain carries TRBV10-3 and TRBJ2-7, with D possibly TRBD2 on 7 matching bases. Per the germline V gene, CDR1 is ENHRY and CDR2 is SYGVKD. The CDR3 contains 17 residues. Trimming removed 0 bases from V and 0 bases from J, with 15 bases in between. This chain's CDR3 is CAISESVGGTSSYEQYF. Here the CDR3 DNA reads TGTGCCATCAGTGAGTCCGTGGGGGGGACATCCTCCTACGAGCAGTACTTC.

The chain has TRBV4-1 and TRBJ2-7; D is uncertain. V was cut by 0 bases and J by 0 bases, with 6 bases left in between. CDR1 is MGHRA, CDR2 YSYEKL, per germline. The CDR3 length is 14 residues. The CDR3 DNA reads TGCGCCAGCAGCCAAGATGCCCGCTCCTACGAGCAGTACTTC. It encodes CASSQDARSYEQYF.